This entry describes one T cell receptor (beta chain). Per the germline V gene, CDR1 is SGHTA and CDR2 is FQGTGA. The CDR3 spans 13 residues. Trimming took 3 bases from V and 4 from J, leaving 8 bases between them. This sample stems from a study of blood T cell repertoires in COVID-19. Profiled with immunoSEQ multiplex PCR; TCRdb holds only in-frame clones, not every one. The sample has 95,000 to 150,000 clones, over 65% seen once. This clonotype originated in a human donor with acute or convalescent COVID-19. The donor label of this sample is uncertain. Sequencing was done on a sample of peripheral blood. The chain has TRBV7-3 and TRBJ2-3; weak D call: TRBD1 (6 bases). The DNA for the CDR3 is TGTGCCAGCAGCTTGGGGGCCGCAGATACGCAGTATTTT. Protein product: CASSLGAADTQYF.